Listed here are 21 T cell receptor beta chains from one sample, sequenced in a study of identical twins. TCRdb processed the 5' RACE reads anew with MiXCR; each CDR3 protein has one entry. The table lists hundreds of thousands of distinct CDR3 sequences, 21% of them singletons. These data were likewise used in another study, on T cells expressing NK-cell markers.

What was sequenced was PBMCs. The receptors stem from a woman between 18 and 29 years old in good health.

Only a few counts were recorded for this clonotype. The chain has TRBV5-6 and TRBJ2-1; D is unclear. The CDR3 is made up of 14 amino acids. V was trimmed by 3 bases and J by 9 bases, leaving 16 bases between them. Germline CDR1 reads SGHDT; CDR2 reads YYEEEE. The CDR3: CASSSLTRRGEQFF. CDR3 coding DNA: TGTGCCAGCAGCTCTCTCACAAGACGCGGTGAGCAGTTCTTC.

As regards this clonotype: A much more abundant neighbour one base away suggests this may be a read error. The chain couples TRBV2 to TRBJ1-5; 8 nucleotides agree with TRBD1. The CDR3 loop spans 14 amino acids. Germline V lookup: CDR1 SNHLY, CDR2 FYNNEI. CDR3 region: CASSGQGKYQSQHF. DNA for the CDR3: TGTGCCAGCAGTGGACAGGGGAAGTATCAGTCCCAGCATTTT. Supplemented by reference TRBV2 and TRBJ1-5, the full variable domain reads EPEVTQTPSHQVTQMGQEVILRCVPISNHLYFYWYRQILGQKVEFLVSFYNNEISEKSEIFDDQFSVERPDGSNFTLKIRSTKLEDSAMYFCASSGQGKYQSQHFGDGTRLSIL.

The gene calls are TRBV27 and TRBJ2-7, with D perhaps matching TRBD1 (7 bases). Germline V gives CDR1 MNHEY, CDR2 SMNVEV (reference sequence). The CDR3 is made up of 13 amino acids. Trimming took off 4 bases at V and 5 bases at J, with 12 bases between the two ends. The CDR3 DNA follows: TGTGCCAGCAGTTCGGCAGGGGGGAACGAGCAGTACTTC. Encoded protein: CASSSAGGNEQYF.

This clonotype occurred many times. The chain employs TRBV5-1 and TRBJ1-2, with D perhaps TRBD1 (6 bases). CDR1 is SGHRS and CDR2 is YFSETQ in the germline V gene. Trimming pared 0 bases from V and 5 bases from J, leaving 14 bases between. CDR3 size: 15 residues. Here the CDR3 DNA reads TGCGCCAGCAGCTTGGAAGGCACAGGGTTATATGGCTACACCTTC. It is translated as CASSLEGTGLYGYTF.

This clonotype was observed a few times. J is TRBJ1-5 and V is TRBV7-9, with TRBD1 as a possible D gene (5 bases). The CDR3 sequence is 14 residues long. Trimming pared 8 bases from V and 2 bases from J, leaving 13 bases between. Per germline, CDR1 SEHNR and CDR2 FQNEAQ (reference sequence). The CDR3 nucleotides read TGTGCCAGCGGCCGGGGGAGCGGCAATCAGCCCCAGCATTTT. Protein sequence: CASGRGSGNQPQHF. Supplemented by reference TRBV7-9 and TRBJ1-5, the full variable domain reads DTGVSQNPRHKITKRGQNVTFRCDPISEHNRLYWYRQTLGQGPEFLTYFQNEAQLEKSRLLSDRFSAERPKGSFSTLEIQRTEQGDSAMYLCASGRGSGNQPQHFGDGTRLSIL.

A few counts support this clonotype. The CDR3: CASRADGGYEQYF. The CDR3, as DNA: TGTGCCAGCAGGGCGGACGGGGGCTACGAGCAGTACTTC. The chain couples TRBV27 to TRBJ2-7; tentatively, D is TRBD2 (6 bases). Germline V gives CDR1 MNHEY, CDR2 SMNVEV (reference sequence). With 6 bases removed from V and 3 bases from J, the gap between germline ends came to 12 bases. The CDR3 covers 13 residues.

This chain joins TRBV6-5 and TRBJ2-5; 7 bases are shared with TRBD1. Germline V gives CDR1 MNHEY, CDR2 SVGAGI. This CDR3 has 11 residues. Trimming removed 8 bases from V and 3 bases from J; junction bases left unmatched: 0. The DNA of the CDR3 is TGTGCCAGCGGGACAGAAGAGACCCAGTACTTC. This gives the protein CASGTEETQYF.

This clonotype was observed a few times. The chain combines TRBV27 with TRBJ2-3; no firm D call. With 2 bases removed from V and 3 bases from J, the gap between germline ends came to 12 bases. Germline-derived CDR1 and CDR2 are MNHEY and SMNVEV (reference sequence). This CDR3 region has 15 residues. CDR3 in amino acids: CASSLKLASTDTQYF. CDR3 nucleotides: TGTGCCAGCAGTTTAAAATTGGCTTCTACAGATACGCAGTATTTT.

The chain carries TRBV6-5 and TRBJ1-1; no clear D. CDR3 length: 11 amino acids. The V gene lost 4 bases and the J gene lost 7 bases, with 7 bases spanning the gap. Per the germline V gene, CDR1 is MNHEY and CDR2 is SVGAGI. The CDR3 coding sequence is TGTGCCAGCAGTTTTGGCCTTGAAGCTTTCTTT. This sequence encodes CASSFGLEAFF.

This chain joins TRBV13 and TRBJ2-7, with TRBD1 matching over 9 bases. The V segment lost 5 bases and the J segment 3 bases; nucleotides outside the gene matches: 8. The length of the CDR3 is 15 residues. Germline CDR1 and CDR2: PRHDT and FYEKMQ (reference sequence). The CDR3 spells CASSTGTGNGYEQYF. In DNA form, the CDR3 reads TGTGCCAGCAGCACTGGGACAGGGAACGGCTACGAGCAGTACTTC.

This clonotype was seen only a few times. This chain connects TRBV7-9 to TRBJ2-3; D is uncertain. Per the germline V gene, CDR1 is SEHNR and CDR2 is FQNEAQ (reference sequence). This CDR3 contains 13 residues. With 5 bases removed from V and 5 bases from J, the gap between germline ends came to 11 bases. CDR3 protein: CASSRAQRDTQYF. CDR3 sequence (DNA): TGTGCCAGCAGCCGAGCCCAAAGAGATACGCAGTATTTT.

J is TRBJ1-4 and V is TRBV5-1; D is unresolved. The germline gives CDR1 SGHRS, CDR2 YFSETQ. This CDR3 has 13 amino acids. The V end was cut by 5 bases, the J end by 8 bases, with 13 bases between. CDR3 in amino acids: CASRAGVGEKLFF. CDR3 nucleotides: TGCGCCAGCAGGGCCGGGGTCGGGGAAAAACTGTTTTTT.

There are a few counts of this clonotype. The chain links TRBV5-1 to TRBJ2-7; 10 nucleotides line up with TRBD2. The CDR3 totals 15 residues. The germline V gene encodes CDR1 SGHRS and CDR2 YFSETQ. V gave up 3 bases and J gave up 5 bases; unmatched junction bases: 8. The CDR3 nucleotides read TGCGCCAGCAGCTCACTAGCGGGGTATTTCAACGAGCAGTACTTC. This translates into CASSSLAGYFNEQYF.

This clonotype showed up just a few times. This chain joins TRBV10-3 and TRBJ2-7, with a weak D call TRBD2 (6 bases). CDR1 and CDR2 (germline): ENHRY, SYGVKD. This CDR3 spans 13 amino acids. Between the trimmed V and J ends, which lost 7 bases and 1 base, there was a span of 11 bases. The DNA of the CDR3 is TGTGCCATCAAAACGGGGGATTCCTACGAGCAGTACTTC. Translating it yields CAIKTGDSYEQYF.

This clonotype has only a few counts. The gene calls are TRBV10-3 and TRBJ2-6; TRBD1 matches 12 bases. The germline CDR1 and CDR2 sequences are ENHRY and SYGVKD. The CDR3 runs to 16 residues. The J segment lost 4 bases and the V segment lost 6 bases, leaving 4 bases of the junction unmatched. CDR3 protein: CAIRGQGAEGANVLTF. CDR3 in DNA: TGTGCCATCAGGGGACAGGGGGCGGAAGGGGCCAACGTCCTGACTTTC.

The rearrangement uses TRBV13 and TRBJ2-7, with 8 nucleotides matching TRBD2. V dropped 2 bases and J dropped 3; count of bases not matched to a gene: 6. Germline CDR1 is PRHDT and CDR2 is FYEKMQ (reference sequence). The CDR3 is 15 amino acids. CDR3 DNA sequence: TGTGCCAGCAGCTTACAGGCGGGGGGAAACTACGAGCAGTACTTC. It encodes CASSLQAGGNYEQYF.

The CDR3 protein is CASSSTSAIYEQYF. The CDR3, as DNA: TGCGCCAGCAGCTCAACTAGCGCAATCTACGAGCAGTACTTC. The gene calls are TRBV5-1 and TRBJ2-7; 7 bases align to TRBD2. This CDR3 contains 14 residues. J gave up 3 bases and V 3 bases, and 6 bases lay outside the gene matches. Germline V lookup: CDR1 SGHRS, CDR2 YFSETQ.

This clonotype was seen many times. This rearrangement joins TRBV29-1 to TRBJ2-7, with D perhaps matching TRBD2 (6 bases). Trimming pared 6 bases from V and 4 bases from J, leaving 13 bases between. Germline V gives CDR1 SQVTM, CDR2 ANQGSEA. CDR3 length: 12 residues. CDR3 residues: CSVREPSYEQYF. The DNA for the CDR3 is TGCAGCGTCCGGGAGCCCTCGTACGAGCAGTACTTC.

The chain recombines TRBV20-1 with TRBJ2-7, with D perhaps matching TRBD2 (6 bases). Germline V gene data show CDR1 as DFQATT and CDR2 as SNEGSKA (reference sequence). V shed 4 bases and J shed 3 bases, with 16 bases lying between them. This CDR3 has 14 amino acids. CDR3 sequence reads: CSANRRDPLYEQYF. The DNA of the CDR3 is TGCAGTGCTAACCGGCGGGACCCCCTCTACGAGCAGTACTTC.

In its sample, this clonotype was seen a few times. This CDR3 is CSAGFLAKQFF. The DNA for the CDR3 is TGCAGTGCTGGTTTTCTAGCGAAGCAGTTCTTC. The rearrangement links TRBV20-1 to TRBJ2-1, with a weak D call TRBD2 (6 bases). Deletions cut 5 bases from V and 11 bases from J, with 13 bases between. Germline V lookup: CDR1 DFQATT, CDR2 SNEGSKA (reference sequence). The CDR3 covers 11 residues.

In its sample, this clonotype was seen many times. The chain carries TRBV5-1 and TRBJ2-1, with TRBD2 matching over 8 bases. The V gene end was trimmed by 1 base and the J gene end by 4 bases; junction bases not matched to a gene: 4. The germline V gene encodes CDR1 SGHRS and CDR2 YFSETQ. The CDR3 is 15 amino acids. CDR3 sequence (DNA): TGCGCCAGCAGCTTGCCACTAGCGGCATACAATGAGCAGTTCTTC. Amino acids: CASSLPLAAYNEQFF.